This entry features one T cell receptor beta chain sequence. An end of the junction does not agree with germline; a read error may underlie this. The sample comes from a study of blood T cells in healthy people across ages. The CDR3 consists of 13 residues. The germline V gene encodes CDR1 SGHNT and CDR2 YYREEE (reference sequence). The second PCR ran about 6 to 12 cycles with a sample-barcoded 5' primer and J-beta primers. From the 5' RACE reads, TCRdb called clonotypes with MiXCR, one entry per CDR3 protein. The sample yields hundreds of thousands of distinct CDR3 sequences, 24% seen once. The sample also formed part of further work on T cells of mothers and their children. In that study: Reads recorded for TCR beta CDR3 numbered over 9.5 million per mother and roughly 2.7 million per child. Slightly higher overlap, not significant, was seen in related mother-child pairs than in unrelated pairs.

The clonotype was recovered from a boy aged 5-17 years in good health. The rearrangement joins TRBV5-4 to TRBJ2-5; D assignment may be TRBD1 or TRBD2 (5 bases each). The sequencing sample was made of blood. The CDR3 here is CASSPPGQETQCF. Written as DNA, the CDR3 is TGTGCCAGCAGCCCTCCGGGGCAAGAGACCCAGTGCTTC.